This entry features one TCR beta chain sequence. The data were taken from a study of blood T cell repertoires in COVID-19. Study-level background: The United States, Italy and Spain provided the acute and convalescent COVID-19 samples. PBMCs, B-cell-depleted T cells, or T cells were the source of the cDNA or gDNA that made up the material.

Authors' data handling: Amplification of reference gene primers was used by the study to estimate nucleated cell counts. Clones were sequenced by immunoSEQ multiplex PCR, and TCRdb holds only the in-frame ones, with some missing. That table supplies the V and J calls and clone size; D and trimming were determined from the DNA. This table has 390,000 or so clones, 90% appearing once. The V segment lost 6 bases and the J segment 4 bases; nucleotides outside the gene matches: 11. Germline values: CDR1 WSHSY, CDR2 SAAADI. CDR3 length: 15 residues. The sample was peripheral blood. The gene calls are TRBV10-2 and TRBJ2-7; 8 nucleotides align to TRBD2. The receptor's source is a man aged 18 to 35 with active or convalescent COVID-19. CDR3 sequence: CASRTNAGGSYEQYF. The CDR3 DNA follows: TGCGCCAGCAGGACCAATGCGGGGGGTAGTTACGAGCAGTACTTC.